This TCR beta chain emerged from a study of cytomegalovirus exposure and HLA in healthy donors. The study ran its PCR with 60 Vbeta and 13 Jbeta primers. The data were produced by immunoSEQ multiplex PCR, yet TCRdb's version contains in-frame clones alone and is incomplete. The repertoire holds under 250,000 clones, over 80% seen once, with roughly 0.66% in the top ten. Germline V gives CDR1 MNHNS, CDR2 SASEGT. V trimming: 7 bases; J trimming: 0 bases; junction bases outside the gene matches: 2. This CDR3 region has 14 residues. This clone was seen a handful of times. Its antigen is not known. The study's findings and limits: Later analysis revealed greater clonal expansion in HLA-associated TCR beta chains than in equally common others. In a later analysis, productive TCRs from donors in an Asian-associated ancestry cluster reportedly carried fewer N-insertions than the cohort mean. The authors later found most CMV-associated TCR beta chains appeared HLA-restricted. Most TCR sequences were seen very rarely across donors, but some public TCRs occurred in many.

This chain connects TRBV6-1 to TRBJ2-2; 7 nucleotides align to TRBD2. This TCR was recovered from a boy between 2 and 10 years old in good health and CMV-seronegative. The specimen sequenced was PBMCs. The CDR3 is CASKLATNTGELFF. The CDR3 bases are TGTGCCAGCAAACTAGCGACGAACACCGGGGAGCTGTTTTTT.